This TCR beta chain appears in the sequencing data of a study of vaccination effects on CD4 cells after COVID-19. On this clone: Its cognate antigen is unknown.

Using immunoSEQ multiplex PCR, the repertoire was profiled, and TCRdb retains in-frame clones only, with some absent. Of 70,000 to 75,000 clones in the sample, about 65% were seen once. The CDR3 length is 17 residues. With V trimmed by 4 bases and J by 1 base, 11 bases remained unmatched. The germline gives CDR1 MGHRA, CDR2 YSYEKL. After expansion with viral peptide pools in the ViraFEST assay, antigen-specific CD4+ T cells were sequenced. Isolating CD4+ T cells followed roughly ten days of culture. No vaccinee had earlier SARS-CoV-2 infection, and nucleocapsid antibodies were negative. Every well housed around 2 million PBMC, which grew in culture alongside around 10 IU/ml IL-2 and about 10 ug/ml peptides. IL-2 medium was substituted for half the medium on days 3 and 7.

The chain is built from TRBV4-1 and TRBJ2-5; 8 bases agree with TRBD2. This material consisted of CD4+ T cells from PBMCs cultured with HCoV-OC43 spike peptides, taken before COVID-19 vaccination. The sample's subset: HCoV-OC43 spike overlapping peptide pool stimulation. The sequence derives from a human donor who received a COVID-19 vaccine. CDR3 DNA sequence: TGCGCCAGCAGCCTCGACTTAGCGGGGCAACGCCAAGAGACCCAGTACTTC. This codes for CASSLDLAGQRQETQYF.